A selection of T cell receptor beta chains follows, all from one sample in a study of radiotherapy plus CTLA-4 blockade in lung cancer. Measured with immunoSEQ multiplex PCR; TCRdb has only the in-frame clones, and not every one. This table has 65,000 to 95,000 clones, around nine tenths appearing once. The material was peripheral blood, obtained from a patient treated with radiotherapy plus ipilimumab. The receptor source for this set is a human donor with non-small cell lung cancer who had stable disease on radiotherapy plus ipilimumab. Both conserved end residues are part of each CDR3. D genes are given only for firm matches. A row's size may be missing; if present it is once, few, many or a size class.

CDR3: CASRIAGLNTEAFF
DNA: TGTGCCTCCCGCATCGCAGGGCTGAACACTGAAGCTTTCTTT
J: TRBJ1-1
D: .
size: .
V: TRBV19

CDR3: CAWNRAPGGGYTF
DNA: TGTGCCTGGAACCGGGCCCCCGGAGGTGGCTACACCTTC
J: TRBJ1-2
D: .
size: once
V: TRBV30

CDR3: CASTTGGGGNQPQHF
DNA: TGTGCCAGCACCACTGGGGGGGGAGGGAATCAGCCCCAGCATTTT
J: TRBJ1-5
D: .
size: .
V: TRBV28

CDR3: CASSEALPGYEQYF
DNA: TGTGCCAGCAGTGAAGCTTTACCGGGTTACGAGCAGTACTTC
J: TRBJ2-7
D: .
size: once
V: TRBV28

CDR3: CASSLGVAGGADTQYF
DNA: TGCGCCAGCAGCTTGGGAGTAGCGGGAGGGGCAGATACGCAGTATTTT
J: TRBJ2-3
D: TRBD2
size: .
V: TRBV5-1

CDR3: CAWSQGWDTEAFF
DNA: TGTGCCTGGAGCCAAGGGTGGGACACTGAAGCTTTCTTT
J: TRBJ1-1
D: .
size: .
V: TRBV30

CDR3: CASMSRDSYEQYF
DNA: TGTGCCAGCATGTCCCGAGACTCCTACGAGCAGTACTTC
J: TRBJ2-7
D: .
size: .
V: TRBV2

CDR3: CASSGTDTTREKLFF
DNA: TGTGCCAGCAGCGGGACCGATACAACCCGGGAAAAACTGTTTTTT
J: TRBJ1-4
D: .
size: .
V: TRBV7-9

CDR3: CSASTEYGYTF
DNA: TGCAGTGCTAGTACAGAATATGGCTACACCTTC
J: TRBJ1-2
D: .
size: .
V: TRBV20-1

CDR3: CASSLHGGQGDSPLHF
DNA: TGCGCCAGCAGCTTGCACGGAGGGCAGGGAGATTCACCCCTCCACTTT
J: TRBJ1-6
D: .
size: .
V: TRBV5-1

CDR3: CSVIARGSSYEQYF
DNA: TGCAGCGTCATTGCGCGTGGGAGTTCCTACGAGCAGTACTTC
J: TRBJ2-7
D: .
size: .
V: TRBV29-1

CDR3: CASSRTVSSYEQYF
DNA: TGTGCCAGTAGTAGGACGGTAAGCTCCTACGAGCAGTACTTC
J: TRBJ2-7
D: .
size: .
V: TRBV19

CDR3: CASSYSHNEQYF
DNA: TGTGCCAGCAGTTACTCCCACAACGAGCAGTACTTC
J: TRBJ2-7
D: .
size: .
V: TRBV6-5

CDR3: CASSDSGWSPLHF
DNA: TGTGCCAGCAGTGACAGCGGTTGGTCACCCCTCCACTTT
J: TRBJ1-6
D: .
size: .
V: TRBV2

CDR3: CASSLRTAAYNSPLHF
DNA: TGTGCCAGCAGCTTAAGGACCGCGGCCTATAATTCACCCCTCCACTTT
J: TRBJ1-6
D: .
size: .
V: TRBV7-8

CDR3: CASSLTPNYGYTF
DNA: TGTGCCAGCAGCTTAACGCCCAACTATGGCTACACCTTC
J: TRBJ1-2
D: .
size: .
V: TRBV5-6

CDR3: CASSLALSAGGQETQYF
DNA: TGTGCCAGCAGCTTAGCGCTATCTGCGGGGGGGCAAGAGACCCAGTACTTC
J: TRBJ2-5
D: TRBD2
size: .
V: TRBV7-2